This TCR beta chain came from a study of long-term antiretroviral therapy in people with HIV (dated by TCRdb to the early 2020s). Broadly, across the study: The earliest samples were collected approximately a decade before the 2015 WHO recommendation for immediate ART, a period when ART was typically delayed until CD4 counts fell. A retrospective serial study tested whether ART initiation and durable HIV suppression were associated with changes in peripheral blood TRB repertoire composition and diversity. A total of around 190 cryopreserved PBMC samples came from 25 to 30 adults with confirmed HIV infection and were collected serially over a mean of roughly six years (range 1-12). Of the approximately 32 participants with HIV, approximately twelve were female. No cross-contamination during QIAcube processing turned up in test extractions that ran a monoclonal T-cell line alongside 25 to 35 polyclonal samples. Paper-wide results and their limitations: No data were available on ART adherence, viral resistance or therapy changes, limiting inferences about post-ART repertoire changes. Expanded TRB clones identified before ART initiation dominated the repertoire across all time points, though the dominance fluctuated and decreased in many PLHIV after ART. Unsorted PBMC were profiled instead of sorted CD4+ and CD8+ T cells because pre-ART samples had limited cell numbers. Because PBMC availability was limited, only the TCR beta chain was sequenced, with no alpha chain pairing. A significant increase in TRB diversity was found to be associated with ART initiation, although TRB diversity was observed to remain significantly below that of transplant donor controls even after long-term ART. Narrower CDR3 length ranges were observed in HIV repertoires than in controls, and an antigen-experienced repertoire with only a slight naive shift after ART was suggested by the network structure. The samples span the years 2004 to 2017, and the ART regimens used may be less effective than current regimens.

Inclusion was restricted to participants for whom at least one PBMC sample before ART initiation and at least two post-ART samples were available. Every participant with HIV received treatment in the United States of America. Cryopreserved samples of about 1-10 million PBMC were thawed and washed before DNA extraction. At the time of the earliest PBMC sample, participants with HIV were aged between roughly 20 and 54 years. PBMC samples were contributed by each participant from 1-4 timepoints before ART initiation and 2-8 timepoints after ART initiation, with a median of 7 samples. For every participant, serial HIV viral load, CD4+ T-cell count, ART history and demographic data were obtained. Genomic DNA was extracted from unsorted PBMC with a Qiagen kit on a QIAcube, with processing performed in batches of 12 samples. The immunoSEQ hsTCRB v3.0 assay was used at survey level resolution to sequence the TRB variable region. TRB sequencing targeted a depth of 40,000-50,000 T-cell genomes per sample. TRB libraries were pooled and sequenced on an Illumina MiSeq using a v3 150-cycle kit. Concerning the study's data processing: Repertoire analysis was performed in R inside a reproducible Nextflow workflow that covered QC, data transformation and analysis. LymphoSeq2, an R package for exploring AIRR-Seq data, was used to implement the custom analyses. A handful of samples yielding fewer than 5000 total TRB sequences were excluded, leaving around 190 analyzed HIV repertoires. Among the roughly 190 retained HIV repertoires, around 60 were collected before ART initiation and roughly 130 were collected after ART initiation. Each repertoire was downsampled to 5000 TRB nucleotide sequences, and summary statistics were averaged across 100 downsampling iterations. TRB sequences were retained for analysis only if CDR3 regions of at least seven amino acids were present. Diversity was assessed using a clonality score derived from Shannon entropy and using the Gini coefficient. In the repertoire networks, any two of the top 5000 CDR3 amino acid sequences were connected whenever the two sequences differed by an edit distance of one. For TRB CDR3 amino acid sequences, GLIPH2 was used to predict antigen specificity groups and MHC restriction. To flag known CMV, EBV, HIV or tissue antigen associations, CDR3 amino acid sequences were matched against VDJdb and McPAS-TCR. Pre-ART, post-ART and control groups were compared with Wilcoxon signed-rank tests and Holm-Bonferroni correction. Imported from immuneACCESS, the table was reduced by TCRdb to in-frame sequences with V and J called. These copies leave out some clones; in studies compared against another copy, an unresolved V gene accounts for under half, and the cause of the remainder is not known. V, J and clone size were drawn from that table, and D and trimming were deduced from the DNA. The sample yields 30,000 or so clones; 93% were counted once. Clones ranked in the top ten supply 6% to 7% of the sample.

Turning to this clone: Its recognized antigen is unknown. Base qualities are not recorded, but no much larger clone differs from it by a single base.

The germline V gene (reference sequence) gives CDR1 as LNHNV and CDR2 as YYDKDF. V gives up 1 base and J gives up 1 base, and the segment between their germline ends measures 7 bases. Taken from cysteine to phenylalanine, the CDR3 has 14 residues. This entry keeps only the CDR3 DNA: 42 bases, framed from base 1. The TCR sequence derives from a woman between 35 and 50 years old with HIV. The sequences come from unsorted PBMCs, collected roughly 6.5 years after starting antiretroviral therapy. The rearranged chain carries TRBV15 and TRBJ1-1; the D gene remains uncertain. The DNA sequence reads TGTGCCACCAGCAGAGGGACGGCGAACACTGAAGCTTTCTTT. It codes for CATSRGTANTEAFF.